This T cell receptor (beta chain) was retrieved from a study of CD8 T cells in ankylosing spondylitis. Study observations and caveats: Seven to nine highly homologous variants formed a TCR beta motif that appeared characteristic of ankylosing spondylitis blood. Past research had described some motif variants in reactive arthritis synovial fluid and blood. Significant enrichment of disease-linked clones was reported in matched ankylosing spondylitis synovial fluid. Peripheral blood held disease-linked clones only at relatively low frequency, and these were CD8+.

TCRdb passed the 5' RACE reads through MiXCR, listing each CDR3 protein once. This table has some 220,000 distinct CDR3 sequences, under 12% appearing once. This clonotype was seen at least ten times. The antigen remains undetermined. The germline V gene encodes CDR1 SQVTM and CDR2 ANQGSEA. This CDR3 is 10 amino acids long. V shed 4 bases and J shed 4 bases, with 4 bases lying between them. The sequencing sample was made of blood, either unsorted or a sorted T cell fraction (not recorded which). The sequence derives from a male donor with ankylosing spondylitis or in good health (not recorded which). The genes are TRBV29-1 and TRBJ1-1; D gene unclear. The CDR3 reads CSVALTEAFF. As DNA, the CDR3 is TGCAGCGTTGCGCTCACTGAAGCTTTCTTT.